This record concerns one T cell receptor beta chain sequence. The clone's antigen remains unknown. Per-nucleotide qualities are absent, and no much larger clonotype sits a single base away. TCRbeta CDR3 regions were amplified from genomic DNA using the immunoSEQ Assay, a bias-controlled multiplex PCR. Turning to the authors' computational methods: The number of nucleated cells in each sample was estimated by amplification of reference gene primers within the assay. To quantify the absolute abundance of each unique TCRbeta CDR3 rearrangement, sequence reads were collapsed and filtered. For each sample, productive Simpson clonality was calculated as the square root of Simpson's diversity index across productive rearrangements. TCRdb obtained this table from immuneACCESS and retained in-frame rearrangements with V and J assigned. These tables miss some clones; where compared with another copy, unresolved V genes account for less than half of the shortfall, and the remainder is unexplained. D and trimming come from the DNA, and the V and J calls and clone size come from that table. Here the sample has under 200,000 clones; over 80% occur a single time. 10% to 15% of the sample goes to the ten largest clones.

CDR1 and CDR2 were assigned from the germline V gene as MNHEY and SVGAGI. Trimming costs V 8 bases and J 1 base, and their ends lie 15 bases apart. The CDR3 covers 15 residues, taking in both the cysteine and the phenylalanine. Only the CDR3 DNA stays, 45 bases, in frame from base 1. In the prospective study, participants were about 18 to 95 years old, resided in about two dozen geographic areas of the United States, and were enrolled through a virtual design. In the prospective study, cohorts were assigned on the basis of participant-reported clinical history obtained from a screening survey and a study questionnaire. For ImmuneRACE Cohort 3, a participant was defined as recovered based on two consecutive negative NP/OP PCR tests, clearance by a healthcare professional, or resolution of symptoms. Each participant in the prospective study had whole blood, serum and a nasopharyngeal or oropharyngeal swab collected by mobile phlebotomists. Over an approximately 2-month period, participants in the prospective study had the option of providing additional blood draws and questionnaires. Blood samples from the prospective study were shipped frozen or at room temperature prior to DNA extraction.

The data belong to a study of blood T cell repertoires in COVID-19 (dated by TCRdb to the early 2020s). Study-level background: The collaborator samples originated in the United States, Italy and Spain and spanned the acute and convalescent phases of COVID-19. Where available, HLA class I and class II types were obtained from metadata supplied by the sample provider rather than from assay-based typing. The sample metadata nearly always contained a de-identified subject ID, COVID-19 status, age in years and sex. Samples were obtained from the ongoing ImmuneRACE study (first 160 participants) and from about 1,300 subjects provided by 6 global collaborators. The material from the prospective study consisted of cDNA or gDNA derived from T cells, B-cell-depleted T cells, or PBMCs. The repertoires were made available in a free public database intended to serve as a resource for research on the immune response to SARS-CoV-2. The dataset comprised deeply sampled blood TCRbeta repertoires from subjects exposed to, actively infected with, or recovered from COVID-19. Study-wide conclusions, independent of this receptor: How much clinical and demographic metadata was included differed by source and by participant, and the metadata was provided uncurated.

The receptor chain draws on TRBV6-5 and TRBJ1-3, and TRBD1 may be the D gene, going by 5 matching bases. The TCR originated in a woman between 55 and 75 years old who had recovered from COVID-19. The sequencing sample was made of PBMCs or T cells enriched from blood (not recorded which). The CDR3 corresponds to CASGAYLGSGNTIYF. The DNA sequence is TGTGCCAGCGGGGCCTATTTGGGTTCTGGAAACACCATATATTTT.